The 28 T cell receptor beta chains in this list originate from one sample, sequenced in a study of blood T cell repertoires in COVID-19. Here immunoSEQ multiplex PCR was the method, and the copy in TCRdb shows in-frame clones only, minus some. Seen here are 150,000 or so clones, roughly 87% observed once, and the top ten hold approximately 4.3%. The specimen was PBMCs or T cells enriched from blood (not recorded which). The receptors were sampled from a woman aged 40 to 50 who had been exposed to COVID-19.

Remarks on this clone: Compared with germline, one end of the junction differs, possibly owing to a read error. This chain connects TRBV11-2 to TRBJ1-2; D ambiguous. Germline CDR1 reads SGHAT; CDR2 reads FQNNGV. The length of the CDR3 is 14 residues. The CDR3 loop reads CASSLDRDKAGPVF. The DNA for the CDR3 is TGTGCCAGCAGCTTAGACCGAGACAAGGCAGGCCCTGTCTTC. Together with reference TRBV11-2 and TRBJ1-2, the CDR3 gives the full variable domain: EAGVAQSPRYKIIEKRQSVAFWCNPISGHATLYWYQQILGQGPKLLIQFQNNGVVDDSQLPKDRFSAERLKGVDSTLKIQPAKLEDSAVYLCASSLDRDKAGPVFGSGTRLTVV.

The chain recombines TRBV4-1 with TRBJ1-1; TRBD1 matches 8 bases. The V and J ends lost 2 bases and 1 base, in that order; junction bases with no gene match: 6. The CDR3 runs 16 residues. The germline CDR1 and CDR2 sequences are MGHRA and YSYEKL. CDR3 nucleotide sequence: TGCGCCAGCAGCCAAATTGGGACAGGTGGGAACACTGAAGCTTTCTTT. Translation: CASSQIGTGGNTEAFF.

The gene calls are TRBV28 and TRBJ2-7, with D unclear. V lost 3 bases and J 2 bases, leaving 5 bases between the germline ends. CDR1 and CDR2 from the germline V gene are MDHEN and SYDVKM. The CDR3 consists of 12 residues. The CDR3 DNA reads as TGTGCCAGCAGTTTCCCCGCCTACGAGCAGTACTTC. Protein sequence: CASSFPAYEQYF.

In its sample, this clone was seen once. The chain couples TRBV9 to TRBJ1-2; the D gene is possibly TRBD1 (5 bases). This CDR3 contains 16 residues. Between the trimmed V and J ends, which lost 0 bases and 5 bases, there was a span of 17 bases. Per germline, CDR1 SGDLS and CDR2 YYNGEE. The CDR3 region is CASSVGVGADLYGYTF. CDR3 in DNA: TGTGCCAGCAGCGTAGGAGTTGGGGCGGACCTTTATGGCTACACCTTC.

The V gene is TRBV25-1, the J gene TRBJ2-2, with TRBD1 matching over 7 bases. This CDR3 has 14 amino acids. The junction had 4 bases not matched to a gene; V was cut back by 5 bases and J by 4 bases. The germline V gene has CDR1 MGHDK and CDR2 SYGVNS. The CDR3 coding sequence is TGTGCCAGCAGTAAAGGGACAGCCACCGGGGAGCTGTTTTTT. Its protein product is CASSKGTATGELFF.

This clone was detected once. The V and J genes are TRBV4-3 and TRBJ2-4; TRBD1 agrees at 8 bases. Germline CDR1 LGHNA, CDR2 YSLEER. Germline trimming cut 0 bases from V and 8 bases from J; bases unmatched to any gene: 9. The CDR3 is 16 residues long. CDR3 bases: TGCGCCAGCAGCCAAGATTTGGGCAGGGGGCGCGACATTCAGTACTTC. Encoded protein: CASSQDLGRGRDIQYF.

The V gene is TRBV9, the J gene TRBJ1-5; 7 nucleotides align to TRBD1. V was pared by 0 bases and J by 2 bases, with 2 bases of the junction left unmatched. Germline V gene sequence: CDR1 SGDLS, CDR2 YYNGEE. The CDR3 is 15 residues long. The CDR3 spells CASSVEGAGNQPQHF. The CDR3 DNA is TGTGCCAGCAGCGTAGAGGGGGCCGGCAATCAGCCCCAGCATTTT.

The chain joins TRBV28 to TRBJ1-1; 7 nucleotides match TRBD1. This CDR3 region has 12 residues. Germline assignment: CDR1 MDHEN and CDR2 SYDVKM. Losses at the gene ends were 6 bases for V and 11 bases for J; bases not matched to a gene: 9. CDR3 nucleotides: TGTGCCAGCAGCCAGTCAGACAGGGTGGCTTTCTTT. It is translated as CASSQSDRVAFF.

This clone was observed once. The rearrangement joins TRBV11-3 to TRBJ1-1; TRBD1 aligns across 7 bases. The V gene's germline CDR1 is SGHNT and CDR2 YENEEA. The CDR3 covers 12 residues. The trim removed 5 bases at V and 10 bases at J, leaving 7 bases unmatched. This chain's CDR3 is CASSRRQGVAFF. The CDR3 nucleotides are TGTGCCAGCAGCCGCCGACAGGGAGTAGCTTTCTTT.

The V call is TRBV18, the J call TRBJ1-1, with D perhaps TRBD1 (6 bases). The CDR3 runs to 14 residues. Per the germline V gene, CDR1 is KGHSH and CDR2 is LQKENI. The V and J ends lost 2 bases and 4 bases respectively, with 11 bases between them. The DNA for the CDR3 is TGTGCCAGCTCACCAGCCCAGGGGAGCACTGAAGCTTTCTTT. Translation gives CASSPAQGSTEAFF.

V is TRBV7-8 and J is TRBJ1-5, with D possibly matching TRBD1 (5 bases). Germline V gives CDR1 SGHVS, CDR2 FQNEAQ. CDR3 length: 14 residues. Deletions cut 8 bases from V and 1 base from J, with 12 bases between. CDR3 sequence reads: CASRGGLSNQPQHF. CDR3 nucleotide sequence: TGTGCCAGCCGGGGGGGACTAAGCAATCAGCCCCAGCATTTT. The variable domain in full, completed from reference TRBV7-8 and TRBJ1-5, reads GAGVSQSPRYKVAKRGQDVALRCDPISGHVSLFWYQQALGQGPEFLTYFQNEAQLDKSGLPSDRFFAERPEGSVSTLKIQRTQQEDSAVYLCASRGGLSNQPQHFGDGTRLSIL.

This chain links TRBV11-3 with TRBJ1-2; D is unclear. The CDR3 has 16 residues. CDR1 is SGHNT and CDR2 is YENEEA in the germline V gene. The V gene lost 5 bases and the J gene lost 2 bases, with 18 bases spanning the gap. The CDR3 reads CASSHDPLLRNYGYTF. The CDR3 DNA sequence: TGTGCCAGCAGCCACGATCCGCTTTTACGGAACTATGGCTACACCTTC.

The CDR3 sequence is CASSQLDRQYTF. CDR3 nucleotide sequence: TGTGCCAGCAGCCAACTGGACAGGCAATACACCTTC. This chain connects TRBV3-1 (or the pseudogene TRBV3-2) to TRBJ1-2; 7 nucleotides line up with TRBD1. J gave up 11 bases and V 2 bases, and 5 bases lay outside the gene matches. The CDR3 is 12 amino acids. Germline V lookup: CDR1 LGHDT, CDR2 YNNKEL (reference sequence).

Worth noting for this clone: The sample carries other DNA sequences with the same CDR3. The V call is TRBV3-1 (or the pseudogene TRBV3-2), the J call TRBJ1-1, with no clear D. V lost 0 bases and J 7 bases, leaving 6 bases between the germline ends. The CDR3 is 12 amino acids. Germline lookup yields CDR1 LGHDT and CDR2 YNNKEL (reference sequence). CDR3 nucleotide sequence: TGTGCCAGCAGCCAAGATCCAGGTGAAGCTTTCTTT. Its translation: CASSQDPGEAFF.

The chain has TRBV6-5 and TRBJ1-2, with 11 nucleotides matching TRBD1. The V and J ends lost 0 bases and 3 bases, in that order; junction bases with no gene match: 3. The germline CDR1 and CDR2 sequences are MNHEY and SVGAGI. CDR3 length: 16 amino acids. The DNA of the CDR3 is TGTGCCAGCAGTTACTCGGGACAGGGGGTCGACTATGGCTACACCTTC. Translated: CASSYSGQGVDYGYTF.

V usage is TRBV18 and J usage is TRBJ1-1, with 10 bases matching TRBD1. The trim removed 3 bases at V and 0 bases at J, leaving 1 base unmatched. This CDR3 region has 15 residues. The germline CDR1 and CDR2 sequences are KGHSH and LQKENI. CDR3 sequence reads: CASSPGTGVNTEAFF. The CDR3, as DNA: TGTGCCAGCTCACCCGGGACAGGGGTGAACACTGAAGCTTTCTTT.

The chain uses TRBV19 and TRBJ1-3, with no clear D. V gave up 3 bases and J gave up 2 bases, with 11 bases separating them. There are 15 residues in the CDR3. Germline loops: CDR1 LNHDA, CDR2 SQIVND (reference sequence). This chain's CDR3 is CASSMTNSTGNTIYF. CDR3 coding DNA: TGTGCCAGTAGTATGACAAATTCGACTGGAAACACCATATATTTT. Full variable domain (missing parts from reference TRBV19 and TRBJ1-3): DGGITQSPKYLFRKEGQNVTLSCEQNLNHDAMYWYRQDPGQGLRLIYYSQIVNDFQKGDIAEGYSVSREKKESFPLTVTSAQKNPTAFYLCASSMTNSTGNTIYFGEGSWLTVV.

The chain uses TRBV18 and TRBJ1-6; D is perhaps TRBD1 (6 bases). CDR1 is KGHSH and CDR2 is LQKENI in the germline V gene. Trimming removed 8 bases at V and 14 bases at J, with 22 bases between. The CDR3 totals 14 residues. The chain's CDR3 is CASQTGPPGRALHF. The CDR3 region has the DNA TGTGCCAGCCAGACAGGACCCCCCGGTCGGGCCCTCCACTTT.

This CDR3 is CASSVMGRGGGYTF. The CDR3, as DNA: TGTGCCAGCAGTGTGATGGGGAGGGGTGGTGGCTACACCTTC. This sequence joins TRBV2 and TRBJ1-2; D perhaps matches TRBD1 (5 bases). V was trimmed by 4 bases and J by 7 bases, leaving 16 bases between them. Germline V gene lookup returns CDR1 SNHLY and CDR2 FYNNEI. CDR3 length: 14 residues.

This clone was seen a single time. This chain joins TRBV27 and TRBJ1-2, with D tentatively TRBD1 (6 bases). The CDR3 covers 15 residues. CDR1 and CDR2 (germline): MNHEY, SMNVEV (reference sequence). Trimming removed 0 bases from V and 4 bases from J, with 12 bases in between. The CDR3 loop is CASSLSTQGTYGYTF. The CDR3 bases are TGTGCCAGCAGTTTATCGACACAGGGAACCTATGGCTACACCTTC.

The gene calls are TRBV15 and TRBJ2-3, with D perhaps matching TRBD1 (5 bases). CDR1 is LNHNV, CDR2 YYDKDF, per germline (reference sequence). Trimming pared 0 bases from V and 0 bases from J, leaving 10 bases between. The CDR3 has 16 amino acids. The CDR3 loop reads CATSREGQGSTDTQYF. In DNA, the CDR3 is TGTGCCACCAGCAGAGAGGGTCAGGGTAGCACAGATACGCAGTATTTT.

The chain employs TRBV5-1 and TRBJ1-6; 9 nucleotides line up with TRBD1. Losses at the gene ends were 0 bases for V and 5 bases for J; bases not matched to a gene: 3. In germline, CDR1 is SGHRS, CDR2 YFSETQ. The CDR3 sequence is 16 residues long. CDR3 nucleotides: TGCGCCAGCAGCTTGGTAACAGGGGGCAATAATTCACCCCTCCACTTT. This translates into CASSLVTGGNNSPLHF. Full variable domain (missing parts from reference TRBV5-1 and TRBJ1-6): KAGVTQTPRYLIKTRGQQVTLSCSPISGHRSVSWYQQTPGQGLQFLFEYFSETQRNKGNFPGRFSGRQFSNSRSEMNVSTLELGDSALYLCASSLVTGGNNSPLHFGNGTRLTVT.

The chain uses TRBV24-1 and TRBJ1-1, with D perhaps matching TRBD1 (5 bases). V lost 2 bases and J lost 0, with 21 bases in between. There are 19 residues in the CDR3. From germline, CDR1 is KGHDR and CDR2 SFDVKD. The CDR3 spells CATSDWGSGRRSMNTEAFF. The CDR3 coding sequence is TGTGCCACCAGTGATTGGGGCTCAGGGCGAAGATCCATGAACACTGAAGCTTTCTTT.

This chain uses TRBV27 with TRBJ2-7; TRBD1 agrees at 9 bases. This CDR3 is built from 16 residues. Germline V lookup: CDR1 MNHEY, CDR2 SMNVEV (reference sequence). V was pared by 1 base and J by 7 bases, with 11 bases of the junction left unmatched. CDR3 sequence: CASSLLGDRDRGEQYF. The CDR3 DNA reads as TGTGCCAGCAGTTTATTAGGGGACAGGGATCGTGGAGAGCAGTACTTC.

J is TRBJ1-2 and V is TRBV24-1; TRBD1 might be the D (6 bases). The germline CDR1 and CDR2 sequences are KGHDR and SFDVKD. This CDR3 comprises 13 residues. Trimming took off 5 bases at V and 6 bases at J, with 12 bases between the two ends. As DNA, the CDR3 is TGTGCCACCAGTGGAGGCAGGGGCGATGGCTACACCTTC. This sequence encodes CATSGGRGDGYTF.

The count of this clone is one. The rearrangement uses TRBV7-2 and TRBJ1-1; a possible D gene is TRBD1 (5 bases). V lost 1 base, J lost 4 bases, and 16 bases lay in between. The CDR3 loop spans 16 amino acids. Germline CDR1 reads SGHTA; CDR2 reads FQGNSA. The CDR3 sequence is CASSLVRVQLGTEAFF. CDR3 sequence (DNA): TGTGCCAGCAGCTTAGTCAGGGTTCAGTTGGGCACTGAAGCTTTCTTT.

The chain joins TRBV4-1 to TRBJ1-1; 8 bases agree with TRBD1. In germline, CDR1 is MGHRA, CDR2 YSYEKL. The J segment lost 3 bases and the V segment lost 1 base, leaving 10 bases of the junction unmatched. CDR3 length equals 17 residues. The CDR3 loop is CASSQVLQGAKDTEAFF. The CDR3 DNA sequence: TGCGCCAGCAGCCAAGTTTTGCAGGGGGCAAAGGACACTGAAGCTTTCTTT.

The chain recombines TRBV5-6 with TRBJ1-2; 7 positions match TRBD1. Germline V lookup: CDR1 SGHDT, CDR2 YYEEEE. The CDR3 has 15 residues. V dropped 3 bases and J dropped 3; count of bases not matched to a gene: 8. The CDR3 reads CASSYDREYYYGYTF. The CDR3 nucleotides read TGTGCCAGCAGCTACGACAGGGAGTATTACTATGGCTACACCTTC.